This TCR beta chain was identified in a study of cytomegalovirus exposure and HLA in healthy donors. PCR used 60 Vbeta primers and 13 Jbeta primers. Libraries were prepared by immunoSEQ multiplex PCR; TCRdb keeps only in-frame clonotypes and omits some of them. The table includes hundreds of thousands of clones, about 80% detected once. On this clone: The antigen remains unidentified.

The length of the CDR3 is 15 residues. Germline V lookup: CDR1 MNHNS, CDR2 SASEGT. V lost 6 bases to trimming and J lost 4 bases; unmatched junction nucleotides: 7. Regarding the study as a whole: In a later analysis, at a false discovery rate of 0.05, approximately 16,000 TCR beta sequences matched HLA alleles. A few chains tied to CMV proved CMV antigen-specific in vitro. Cytomegalovirus-associated status was assigned to 150 or so TCR beta chains.

Material for sequencing was PBMCs. The rearrangement links TRBV6-1 to TRBJ1-5; the match to TRBD1 covers 9 bases. This clonotype originated in a man younger than 30 in good health and CMV-seronegative. CDR3 amino acids: CASRDYGTGNQPQHF. The CDR3 region has the DNA TGTGCCAGCAGGGACTACGGGACAGGGAATCAGCCCCAGCATTTT.